This T cell receptor (beta chain) comes out of a study of blood T cell repertoires in COVID-19. Study-wide background: Whether acute or convalescent, the COVID-19 samples came from the United States, Italy and Spain. T cells, B-cell-depleted T cells, or PBMCs provided the cDNA or gDNA that served as material.

Authors' data handling: From reference gene primer amplification, estimates of nucleated cell counts were derived. Some clones are missing from TCRdb's copy, which holds only in-frame ones; the method was immunoSEQ multiplex PCR. The V and J calls and clone size come from that table; D and trimming were worked out from the DNA. The table records 210,000 or so clones, about 83% of them present only once. There are 15 residues in the CDR3. Germline V lookup: CDR1 MNHEY, CDR2 SVGAGI. Trimming took 2 bases from V and 4 from J, leaving 14 bases between them. The sequenced material came from peripheral blood. V gene TRBV6-5 combines with J gene TRBJ1-2; D is unresolved. The receptor comes from a woman between 50 and 59 years old with active or convalescent COVID-19. In nucleotides, the CDR3 is TGTGCCAGCAGTTACCCTCCTTACTTCCCCTATGGCTACACCTTC. Translating it yields CASSYPPYFPYGYTF.